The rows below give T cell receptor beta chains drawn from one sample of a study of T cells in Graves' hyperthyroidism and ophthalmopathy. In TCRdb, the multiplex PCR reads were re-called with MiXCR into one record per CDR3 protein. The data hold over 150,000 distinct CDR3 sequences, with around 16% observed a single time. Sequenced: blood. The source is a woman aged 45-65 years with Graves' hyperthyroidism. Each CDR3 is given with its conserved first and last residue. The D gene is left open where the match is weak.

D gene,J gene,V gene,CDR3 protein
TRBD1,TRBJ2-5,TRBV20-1,CSAIGQGAQETQYF
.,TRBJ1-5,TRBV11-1,CASSLSDNQPQHF
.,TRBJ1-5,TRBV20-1,CSARDSSQPQHF
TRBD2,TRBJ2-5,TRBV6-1,CASRGTSEEETQYF
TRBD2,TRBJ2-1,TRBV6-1,CASRPTSGRAVNEQFF
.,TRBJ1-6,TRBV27,CASRPREGYNSPLHF
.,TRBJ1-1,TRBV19,CASSGQNYAEAFF
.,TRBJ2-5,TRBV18,CASSPESRETQYF
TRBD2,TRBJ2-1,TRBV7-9,CASRLAGGGNEQFF
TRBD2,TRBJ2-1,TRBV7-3,CASSSTGLADYNEQFF
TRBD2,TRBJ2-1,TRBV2,CASSESLASGRVYNEQFF
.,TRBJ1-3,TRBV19,CATLGDGNTIYF
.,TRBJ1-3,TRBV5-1,CASALAVGRSSGNTIYF
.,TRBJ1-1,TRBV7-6,CASSLGGGYTEAFF
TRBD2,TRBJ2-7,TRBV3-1,CASSLRTSGVIGYEQYF
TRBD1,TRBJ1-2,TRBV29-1,CSVDWTGGRYGYTF
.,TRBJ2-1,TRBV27,CASSFFFGPAGQSSYNEQFF
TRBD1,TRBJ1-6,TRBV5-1,CASSVGQENSPLHF
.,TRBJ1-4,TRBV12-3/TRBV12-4,CASRRTANEKLFF
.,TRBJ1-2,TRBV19,CASSPTGYGYTF
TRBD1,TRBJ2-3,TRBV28,CAGGQGPSGDTQYF
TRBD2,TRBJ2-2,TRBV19,CASSKSGGLNTGELFF
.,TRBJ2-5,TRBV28,CASRAHSDWGETQYF
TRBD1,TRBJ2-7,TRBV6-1,CASSDGTAYEQYF
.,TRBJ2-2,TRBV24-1,CATSDGVDTGELFF
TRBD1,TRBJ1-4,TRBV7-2,CASSIPTGQEKLFF
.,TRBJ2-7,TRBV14,CASSQGRLVYEQYF
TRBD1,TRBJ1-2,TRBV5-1,CASSSTSTGANYGYTF
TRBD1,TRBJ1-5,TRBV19,CASSRQGGSNQPQHF
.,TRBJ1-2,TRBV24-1,CATSDSRPTNYGYTF